Below, 3 T cell receptor beta chains from the same sample are listed, as sequenced in a study of identical twins. TCRdb passed the 5' RACE reads through MiXCR, listing each CDR3 protein once. The top ten clones hold roughly 14% of a sample with some 230,000 distinct CDR3 sequences, approximately 7.1% of them seen once. These same records also appear under a second study, on T cells expressing NK-cell markers.

The sequencing sample was made of CD8+ T cells sorted from blood. These receptors were taken from a woman under 30 in good health.

This clonotype was seen more than once but under ten times. V usage is TRBV11-2 and J usage is TRBJ2-7; TRBD2 agrees at 10 bases. Germline-derived CDR1 and CDR2 are SGHAT and FQNNGV. The CDR3 contains 15 residues. The V and J ends lost 1 base and 5 bases, in that order; junction bases with no gene match: 5. In nucleotides, the CDR3 is TGTGCCAGCAGCTTAGTTAGCGGGGGGATAAACGAGCAGTACTTC. As protein: CASSLVSGGINEQYF.

This clonotype was recorded a few times. This chain connects TRBV6-1 to TRBJ2-7; D remains unclear. Germline lookup yields CDR1 MNHNS and CDR2 SASEGT. Between the trimmed V and J ends, which lost 8 bases and 3 bases, there was a span of 8 bases. The CDR3 runs 11 residues. CDR3 residues: CASVLGYEQYF. In DNA, the CDR3 is TGTGCCAGCGTGTTGGGCTACGAGCAGTACTTC.

Many counts were recorded for this clonotype. The V gene is TRBV12-3 or TRBV12-4, the J gene TRBJ2-1, with 9 bases matching TRBD2. V dropped 3 bases and J dropped 9; count of bases not matched to a gene: 6. The CDR3 covers 14 residues. CDR3 protein: CASSLREGLFEQFF. DNA of the CDR3: TGTGCCAGCAGTTTGCGGGAGGGCCTATTTGAGCAGTTCTTC.